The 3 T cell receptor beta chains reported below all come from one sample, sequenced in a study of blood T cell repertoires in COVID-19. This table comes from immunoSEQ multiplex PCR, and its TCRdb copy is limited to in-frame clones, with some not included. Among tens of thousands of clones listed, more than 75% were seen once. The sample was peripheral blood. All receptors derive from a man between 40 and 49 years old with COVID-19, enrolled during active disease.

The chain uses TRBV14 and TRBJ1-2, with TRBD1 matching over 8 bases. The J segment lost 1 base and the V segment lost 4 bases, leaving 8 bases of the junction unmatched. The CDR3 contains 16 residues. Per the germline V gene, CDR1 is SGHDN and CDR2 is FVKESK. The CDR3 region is CASSPAAGQGNYGYTF. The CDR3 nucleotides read TGTGCCAGCAGCCCCGCGGCAGGACAGGGTAACTATGGCTACACCTTC.

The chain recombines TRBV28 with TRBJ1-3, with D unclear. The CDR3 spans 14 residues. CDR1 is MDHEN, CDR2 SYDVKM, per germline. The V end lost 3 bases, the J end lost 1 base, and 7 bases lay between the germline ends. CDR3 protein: CASSFAGSGNTIYF. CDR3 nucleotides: TGTGCCAGCAGTTTTGCCGGGTCTGGAAACACCATATATTTT.

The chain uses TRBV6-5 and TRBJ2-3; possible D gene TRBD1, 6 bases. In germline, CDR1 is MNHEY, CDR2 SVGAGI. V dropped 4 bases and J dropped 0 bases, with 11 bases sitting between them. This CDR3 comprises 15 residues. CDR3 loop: CASSLYRASTDTQYF. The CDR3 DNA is TGTGCCAGCAGTTTATACAGGGCTAGCACAGATACGCAGTATTTT.